Listed below are T cell receptor beta chains from one sample, sequenced in a study of siplizumab effects on memory and regulatory T cells. Repertoires were generated with immunoSEQ multiplex PCR, while TCRdb's copy carries only in-frame clones and drops some. Of roughly 68,000 clones listed, around four fifths are singletons. The sequencing input was memory CD4+ T cells sorted from blood. All receptors derive from a human donor in good health. The CDR3 runs from the conserved cysteine through the conserved F or W. The D gene is left open where the match is weak. The size field is filled for only some rows; it gives once, few, many or a size class.

abundance | j_gene | d_gene | v_gene | CDR3aa | CDR3nt
once | TRBJ2-7 | - | TRBV6-1 | CASSEVSTLPSYEQYF | TGTGCCAGCAGTGAAGTGAGTACCCTGCCCTCCTACGAGCAGTACTTC
- | TRBJ2-7 | - | TRBV20-1 | CSALNYEQYF | TGCAGTGCTCTGAACTACGAGCAGTACTTC
- | TRBJ1-1 | TRBD1 | TRBV5-6 | CASSLDRGLVTEAFF | TGTGCCAGCAGCTTGGACAGGGGGCTGGTCACTGAAGCTTTCTTT
- | TRBJ2-7 | - | TRBV28 | CASTSGSYEQYF | TGTGCCAGCACCTCCGGGTCCTACGAGCAGTACTTC
- | TRBJ2-5 | TRBD1 | TRBV7-2 | CASSVTGTGGPETQYF | TGTGCCAGCAGCGTCACCGGGACAGGGGGCCCAGAGACCCAGTACTTC
- | TRBJ2-3 | TRBD2 | TRBV11-1 | CASSSTSGGRRDTQYF | TGTGCCAGCAGCTCGACTAGCGGGGGACGCCGGGATACGCAGTATTTT
- | TRBJ1-3 | - | TRBV2 | CASSVKGLANTIYF | TGTGCCAGCAGTGTTAAGGGTTTGGCAAACACCATATATTTT
- | TRBJ2-3 | - | TRBV2 | CASSTNIRDTQYF | TGTGCCAGCAGCACTAACATCAGGGATACGCAGTATTTT
- | TRBJ1-6 | - | TRBV6-5 | CASSPGQHNSPLHF | TGTGCCAGCAGCCCCGGCCAGCATAATTCACCCCTCCACTTT
- | TRBJ2-4 | - | TRBV5-6 | CASSSLQGLLAKNIQYF | TGTGCCAGCAGCTCTCTACAGGGACTCCTAGCCAAAAACATTCAGTACTTC
- | TRBJ2-5 | TRBD1 | TRBV5-1 | CASSPGTGGIQETQYF | TGCGCCAGCAGCCCCGGGACAGGGGGGATCCAAGAGACCCAGTACTTC
- | TRBJ2-3 | - | TRBV18 | CASSPAASTDTQYF | TGTGCCAGCTCACCTGCTGCCAGCACAGATACGCAGTATTTT
- | TRBJ2-5 | - | TRBV5-1 | CASSLAPEETQYF | TGCGCCAGCAGCTTGGCTCCCGAGGAGACCCAGTACTTC
- | TRBJ2-7 | - | TRBV28 | CASSSGQLYEQYF | TGTGCCAGCAGTTCCGGACAGCTCTACGAGCAGTACTTC
- | TRBJ2-1 | - | TRBV5-1 | CASSSPGGNEQFF | TGCGCCAGCAGCTCTCCTGGCGGCAATGAGCAGTTCTTC
once | TRBJ1-5 | - | TRBV6-1 | CASSADFNQPQHF | TGTGCCAGCAGCGCAGACTTCAATCAGCCCCAGCATTTT
- | TRBJ2-5 | - | TRBV6-5 | CASTNGTRQETQYF | TGTGCCAGCACTAATGGGACACGTCAAGAGACCCAGTACTTC
- | TRBJ1-2 | TRBD1 | TRBV5-1 | CASSLDSFGRGLGGYTF | TGCGCCAGCAGCTTGGACTCCTTCGGGAGGGGGCTGGGTGGCTACACCTTC
- | TRBJ1-2 | TRBD1 | TRBV7-8 | CASRGKDRERGYTF | TGTGCCAGCAGGGGGAAGGACAGGGAACGTGGCTACACCTTC
few | TRBJ2-7 | - | TRBV10-1 | CASRGQGYEQYF | TGCGCCAGCAGAGGGCAGGGCTACGAGCAGTACTTC
- | TRBJ2-3 | - | TRBV5-4 | CASSLPPADTQYF | TGTGCCAGCAGCCTTCCCCCCGCAGATACGCAGTATTTT
few | TRBJ1-5 | - | TRBV19 | CASSMDLLQPQHF | TGTGCCAGTAGTATGGACCTTTTACAGCCCCAGCATTTT
- | TRBJ1-2 | - | TRBV6-6 | CASSYSGDPYGYTF | TGTGCCAGCAGTTACTCAGGGGACCCATATGGCTACACCTTC
- | TRBJ2-7 | TRBD1 | TRBV4-1 | CASSQGQGSYEQYF | TGCGCCAGCAGCCAAGGACAGGGTTCCTACGAGCAGTACTTC
- | TRBJ2-3 | TRBD2 | TRBV7-2 | CASSLGLAGGADTQYF | TGTGCCAGCAGCTTGGGACTAGCGGGAGGAGCAGATACGCAGTATTTT
- | TRBJ2-1 | - | TRBV5-1 | CASSSDGNNEQFF | TGCGCCAGCAGCTCGGACGGTAACAATGAGCAGTTCTTC
- | TRBJ1-4 | - | TRBV2 | CASSARQREHEKLFF | TGTGCCAGCAGTGCGCGACAGAGAGAGCATGAAAAACTGTTTTTT
- | TRBJ2-2 | TRBD2 | TRBV4-2 | CASSQEPAGVAGELFF | TGTGCCAGCAGCCAAGAGCCAGCGGGAGTGGCCGGGGAGCTGTTTTTT
- | TRBJ2-3 | TRBD2 | TRBV30 | CAWSRGLAGASHTQYF | TGTGCCTGGAGTAGGGGACTAGCGGGAGCGTCCCATACGCAGTATTTT
medium-sized | TRBJ1-2 | - | TRBV11-2 | CASSRRAYGYTF | TGTGCCAGCAGCCGACGGGCCTATGGCTACACCTTC
- | TRBJ2-1 | TRBD2 | TRBV9 | CASSFRLAGQQFF | TGTGCCAGCAGCTTCAGACTAGCGGGCCAGCAGTTCTTC
- | TRBJ1-2 | TRBD1 | TRBV19 | CASSIGPGQDYGYTF | TGTGCCAGTAGTATAGGACCGGGACAGGACTATGGCTACACCTTC
- | TRBJ2-1 | - | TRBV15 | CATSRDTQRSYNEQFF | TGTGCCACCAGCAGAGATACGCAAAGGTCCTACAATGAGCAGTTCTTC
- | TRBJ2-3 | - | TRBV5-1 | CASNEVSSTDTQYF | TGCGCCAGCAACGAGGTCTCTAGCACAGATACGCAGTATTTT
once | TRBJ1-1 | - | TRBV7-2 | CASTFWGLNTEAFF | TGTGCCAGCACCTTTTGGGGGTTGAACACTGAAGCTTTCTTT
- | TRBJ2-5 | - | TRBV6-1 | CASRTLETQYF | TGTGCCAGCAGGACTCTCGAGACCCAGTACTTC
- | TRBJ1-2 | - | TRBV5-1 | CASSLAANYGYTF | TGCGCCAGCAGCTTGGCTGCGAACTATGGCTACACCTTC